This paragraph covers one TCR beta chain sequence. This sample is part of a study of shared clonotypes between healthy human individuals. V was pared by 8 bases and J by 8 bases, with 18 bases between. Per germline, CDR1 SNHLY and CDR2 FYNNEI. The length of the CDR3 is 13 residues. TCRdb keeps only in-frame clones here, not all; method: immunoSEQ multiplex PCR. The sample contains 550,000 to 850,000 clones, around 70% of which appear only once. The TCR comes from a woman in her 30s in good health. The source material was memory CD4+ T cells sorted from blood. The subset was: CD45RA-negative fraction. The chain links TRBV2 to TRBJ1-2; D call uncertain. The CDR3 spells CASSALVDSGYTF. The CDR3 bases are TGTGCCAGCTCCGCGCTTGTGGACTCGGGCTACACCTTC.